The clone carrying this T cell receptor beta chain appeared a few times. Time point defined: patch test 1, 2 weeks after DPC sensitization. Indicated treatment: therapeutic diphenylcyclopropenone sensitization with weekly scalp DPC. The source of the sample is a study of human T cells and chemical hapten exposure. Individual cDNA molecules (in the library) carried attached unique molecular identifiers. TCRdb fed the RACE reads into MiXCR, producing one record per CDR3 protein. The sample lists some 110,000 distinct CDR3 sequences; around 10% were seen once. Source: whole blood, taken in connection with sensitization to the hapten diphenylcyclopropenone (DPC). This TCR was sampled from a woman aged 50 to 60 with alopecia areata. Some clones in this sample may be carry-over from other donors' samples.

The CDR3 is CASSIIAGGSTDTQYF. The CDR3 DNA follows: TGTGCCAGTAGTATAATAGCGGGGGGAAGCACAGATACGCAGTATTTT. The genes are TRBV19 and TRBJ2-3; 10 nucleotides align to TRBD2. V lost 2 bases to trimming and J lost 0 bases; unmatched junction nucleotides: 2. The CDR3 consists of 16 residues. CDR1 and CDR2 (germline): LNHDA, SQIVND (reference sequence).